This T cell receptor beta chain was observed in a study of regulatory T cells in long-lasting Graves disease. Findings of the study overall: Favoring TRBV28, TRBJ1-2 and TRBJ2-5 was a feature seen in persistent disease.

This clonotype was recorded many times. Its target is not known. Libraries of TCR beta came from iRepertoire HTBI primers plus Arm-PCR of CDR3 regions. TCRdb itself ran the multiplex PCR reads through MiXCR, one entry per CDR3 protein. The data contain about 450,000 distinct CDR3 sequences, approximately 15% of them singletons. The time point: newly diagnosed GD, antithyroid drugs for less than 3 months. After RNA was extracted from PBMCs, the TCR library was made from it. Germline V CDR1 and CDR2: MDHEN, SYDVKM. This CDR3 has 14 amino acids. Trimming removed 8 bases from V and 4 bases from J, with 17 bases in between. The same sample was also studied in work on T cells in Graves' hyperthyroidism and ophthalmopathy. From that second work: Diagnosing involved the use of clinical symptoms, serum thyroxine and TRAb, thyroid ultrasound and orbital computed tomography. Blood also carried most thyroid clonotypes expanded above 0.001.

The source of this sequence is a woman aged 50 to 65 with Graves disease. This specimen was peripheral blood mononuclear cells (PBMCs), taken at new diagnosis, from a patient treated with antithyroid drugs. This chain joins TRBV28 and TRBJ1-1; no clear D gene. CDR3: CASGLLEVGTEAFF. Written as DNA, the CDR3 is TGTGCCAGCGGGTTACTTGAGGTTGGCACTGAAGCTTTCTTT.